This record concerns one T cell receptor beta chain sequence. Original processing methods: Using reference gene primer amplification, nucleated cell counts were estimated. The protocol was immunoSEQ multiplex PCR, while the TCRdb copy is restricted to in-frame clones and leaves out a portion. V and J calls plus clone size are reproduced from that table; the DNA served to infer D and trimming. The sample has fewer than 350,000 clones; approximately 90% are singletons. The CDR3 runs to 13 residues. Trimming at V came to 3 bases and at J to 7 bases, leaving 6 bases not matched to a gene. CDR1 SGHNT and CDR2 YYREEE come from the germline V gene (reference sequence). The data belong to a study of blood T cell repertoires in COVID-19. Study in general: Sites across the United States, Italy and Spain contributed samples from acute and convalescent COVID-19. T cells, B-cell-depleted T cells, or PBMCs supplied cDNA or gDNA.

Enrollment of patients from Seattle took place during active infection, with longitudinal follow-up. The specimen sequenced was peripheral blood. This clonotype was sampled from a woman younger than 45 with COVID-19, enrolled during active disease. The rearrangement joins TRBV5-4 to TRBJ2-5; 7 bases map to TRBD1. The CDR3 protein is CASSWGTDGTQYF. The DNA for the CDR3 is TGTGCCAGCAGCTGGGGGACAGATGGGACCCAGTACTTC.